Given below is one TCR beta chain in context. Its antigen is as yet unknown. The germline V gene encodes CDR1 KGHSH and CDR2 LQKENI. The V segment lost 3 bases and the J segment 4 bases; nucleotides outside the gene matches: 11. CDR3 length: 16 residues. This specimen comes from a study of PD-L1 blockade in urothelial cancer. As for the study in general: Patients began atezolizumab, 1,200 mg intravenously every 3 weeks, in the mid-2010s. Broader study findings: A pretreatment blood TCR clonality that fell below the median predicted better progression-free and overall survival.

Using immunoSEQ multiplex PCR, the repertoire was profiled, and TCRdb retains in-frame clones only, with some absent. The sample lists some 40,000 clones, about 90% seen once, with about 7.9% in the top ten. The time point here: peripheral blood 6 weeks after treatment start. Locally advanced or metastatic urothelial carcinoma was present in patients. Patients each gave 1 to 8 samples, pretreatment and on-treatment. This material consisted of PBMCs, taken around atezolizumab (anti-PD-L1) treatment. The rearrangement joins TRBV18 to TRBJ1-1; TRBD1 aligns across 7 bases. This TCR was recovered from a man in his 70s with urothelial cancer. DNA for the CDR3: TGTGCCAGCTCACCGAAAAACAGGGGACTGACCACTGAAGCTTTCTTT. Amino acid sequence: CASSPKNRGLTTEAFF.